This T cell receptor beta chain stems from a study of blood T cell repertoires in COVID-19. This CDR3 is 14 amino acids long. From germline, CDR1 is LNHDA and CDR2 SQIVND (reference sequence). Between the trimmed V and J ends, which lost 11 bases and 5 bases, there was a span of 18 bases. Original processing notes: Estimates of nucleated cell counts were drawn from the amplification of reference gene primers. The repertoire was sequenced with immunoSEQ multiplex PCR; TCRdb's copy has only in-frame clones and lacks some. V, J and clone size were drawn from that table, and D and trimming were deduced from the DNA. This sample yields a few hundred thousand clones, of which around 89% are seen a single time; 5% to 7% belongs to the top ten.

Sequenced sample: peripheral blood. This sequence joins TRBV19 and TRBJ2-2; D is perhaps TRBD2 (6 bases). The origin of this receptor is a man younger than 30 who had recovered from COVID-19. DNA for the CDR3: TGTGCCGGGGGACTGGAGAAGATAACCGGGGAGCTGTTTTTT. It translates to CAGGLEKITGELFF.